This entry lists 11 T cell receptor beta chains sequenced from one sample in a study of T cells in Graves' hyperthyroidism and ophthalmopathy. TCR beta CDR3 regions were amplified from RNA. First-round RT-PCR of the TCR CDR3 relied on the HTBI primer set. TCRdb passed the multiplex PCR reads through MiXCR, listing each CDR3 protein once. The table shows about 400,000 distinct CDR3 sequences, with 15% to 19% occurring only once. The sample comprised blood. These receptors came from a woman younger than 35 with Graves' hyperthyroidism.

This clonotype was observed at least ten times. The chain joins TRBV28 to TRBJ2-1; 7 bases agree with TRBD1. The V and J ends lost 5 bases and 2 bases, in that order; junction bases with no gene match: 9. This CDR3 comprises 16 residues. Germline assignment: CDR1 MDHEN and CDR2 SYDVKM. The CDR3 reads CASSGTDLLTYNEQFF. CDR3 DNA sequence: TGTGCCAGCAGTGGGACAGACCTTTTGACCTACAATGAGCAGTTCTTC.

The rearrangement links TRBV19 to TRBJ2-5; D gene ambiguous. Deletions cut 6 bases from V and 5 bases from J, with 13 bases between. CDR1 and CDR2 (germline): LNHDA, SQIVND (reference sequence). The CDR3 is 13 amino acids. In DNA, the CDR3 is TGTGCCAGTAGGGGCCCTCTTAAGGAGACCCAGTACTTC. It yields the protein CASRGPLKETQYF.

This clonotype was observed a few times. V usage is TRBV10-3 and J usage is TRBJ2-2; 12 bases align to TRBD1. Looked up from germline, CDR1 is ENHRY and CDR2 is SYGVKD. CDR3 size: 15 residues. V dropped 6 bases and J dropped 5; count of bases not matched to a gene: 4. The CDR3, as DNA: TGTGCCATCAGGGGGACAGGGGGCGCGACCGGGGAGCTGTTTTTT. It specifies CAIRGTGGATGELFF.

In this sample, this clonotype turned up many times. The chain couples TRBV2 to TRBJ2-7; D tentatively reads TRBD1 or TRBD2 (6 bases each). Between the trimmed V and J ends, which lost 8 bases and 0 bases, there was a span of 23 bases. Germline values: CDR1 SNHLY, CDR2 FYNNEI. The CDR3 totals 17 residues. Written as DNA, the CDR3 is TGTGCCAGCCGGGAGACCCGGGACATTTGGTCCTCCTACGAGCAGTACTTC. It is translated as CASRETRDIWSSYEQYF. The whole variable domain, remainder taken from reference TRBV2 and TRBJ2-7, is EPEVTQTPSHQVTQMGQEVILRCVPISNHLYFYWYRQILGQKVEFLVSFYNNEISEKSEIFDDQFSVERPDGSNFTLKIRSTKLEDSAMYFCASRETRDIWSSYEQYFGPGTRLTVT.

This clonotype was seen repeatedly, ten times or more. At one end, the junction sequence differs from germline, possibly due to a read error. The chain joins TRBV5-1 to TRBJ2-5; D gene unclear. The CDR3 contains 12 residues. Per germline, CDR1 SGHRS and CDR2 YFSETQ. The CDR3 DNA is TGTGCCAGCAGCTCTTCCCAAGAGACCCAGTACTTC. As protein: CASSSSQETQYF.

This clonotype was detected a few times. The chain carries TRBV11-2 and TRBJ2-2, with no clear D. This CDR3 comprises 13 residues. Trimming shortened V by 1 base and J by 6 bases, and 6 bases separated the two germline ends. The V gene's germline CDR1 is SGHAT and CDR2 FQNNGV. The CDR3 here is CASSLVNSGELFF. DNA of the CDR3: TGTGCCAGCAGCTTAGTTAATTCCGGGGAGCTGTTTTTT.

This clonotype appeared a few times. The rearrangement joins TRBV10-3 to TRBJ1-1; the match to TRBD1 covers 7 bases. The CDR3 runs 14 residues. CDR1 is ENHRY and CDR2 is SYGVKD in the germline V gene. J was trimmed by 4 bases and V by 8 bases; bases with no gene match: 10. CDR3 DNA: TGTGCCATCGGGGCGATAGAGGGGGCCACTGAAGCTTTCTTT. It is translated as CAIGAIEGATEAFF.

This clonotype has at least ten counts. The rearrangement links TRBV25-1 to TRBJ2-7; D is tentatively TRBD1 or TRBD2 (5 bases each). The V end lost 3 bases, the J end lost 5 bases, and 20 bases lay between the germline ends. The CDR3 contains 16 residues. CDR1 and CDR2 from the germline V gene are MGHDK and SYGVNS. CDR3 protein: CASSESFRESYNEQYF. The CDR3 DNA reads TGTGCCAGCAGTGAGAGTTTCAGGGAGAGTTACAACGAGCAGTACTTC.

This clonotype was counted a few times. The CDR3 DNA reads as TGCGCCAGCAGTCCAGGGGATAGCACAGATACGCAGTATTTT. It encodes CASSPGDSTDTQYF. The rearrangement links TRBV4-3 to TRBJ2-3, with a weak D call TRBD1 (6 bases). This CDR3 contains 14 residues. Germline CDR1 reads LGHNA; CDR2 reads YSLEER. Trimming stripped 6 bases from V and 0 bases from J, with 10 bases between.

The V gene is TRBV12-3 or TRBV12-4, the J gene TRBJ2-4; D unresolved. There are 14 residues in the CDR3. V lost 5 bases to trimming and J lost 1 base, with 9 bases between them. CDR3 nucleotides: TGTGCCAGCAGTGCTTGGGGTGCCAAAAACATTCAGTACTTC. Translation gives CASSAWGAKNIQYF.

J is TRBJ2-3 and V is TRBV6-4; TRBD1 is a possible D gene (5 bases). This CDR3 has 15 residues. Germline CDR1 and CDR2: MRHNA and SNTAGT. V gave up 0 bases and J gave up 4 bases, with 11 bases separating them. Here the CDR3 reads CASSDSSQGSDTQYF. The CDR3, as DNA: TGTGCCAGCAGTGACTCGAGTCAGGGATCAGATACGCAGTATTTT.